This TCR beta chain was profiled in a study of blood T cell repertoires in COVID-19. Whole-study context: Sources were T cells, B-cell-depleted T cells, or PBMCs; the material itself was cDNA or gDNA.

Participants' own reports of clinical history determined their cohort assignment. Original handling: Reference gene primer amplification gave nucleated cell count estimates. Assay used: immunoSEQ multiplex PCR; TCRdb lists only in-frame clones, some missing. That table is the source of V, J and clone size, and D and trimming were worked out from the DNA. The sample records tens of thousands of clones, around 73% being singletons. Germline-derived CDR1 and CDR2 are LNHDA and SQIVND (reference sequence). Trimming took 6 bases from V and 6 from J; bases not matched to a gene: 8. The CDR3 sequence is 15 residues long.

The sequencing input was PBMCs or T cells enriched from blood (not recorded which). V usage is TRBV19 and J usage is TRBJ1-5, with 10 bases that match TRBD1. This receptor was identified in a woman in her forties or fifties with acute COVID-19. In nucleotides, the CDR3 is TGTGCCAGTAGCCCGTGGGGACAGGGGTCTCAGCCCCAGCATTTT. Residues: CASSPWGQGSQPQHF. The full variable domain, rest sourced from reference TRBV19 and TRBJ1-5, is DGGITQSPKYLFRKEGQNVTLSCEQNLNHDAMYWYRQDPGQGLRLIYYSQIVNDFQKGDIAEGYSVSREKKESFPLTVTSAQKNPTAFYLCASSPWGQGSQPQHFGDGTRLSIL.